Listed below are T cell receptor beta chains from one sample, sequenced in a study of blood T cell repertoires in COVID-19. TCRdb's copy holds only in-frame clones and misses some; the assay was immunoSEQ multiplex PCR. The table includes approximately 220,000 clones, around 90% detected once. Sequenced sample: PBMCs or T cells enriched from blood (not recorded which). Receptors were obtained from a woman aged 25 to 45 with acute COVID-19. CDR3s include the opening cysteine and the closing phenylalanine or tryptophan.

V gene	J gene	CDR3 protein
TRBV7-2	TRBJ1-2	CASSGTGSYGYTF
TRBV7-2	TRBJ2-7	CASSLDLGPYEQYF
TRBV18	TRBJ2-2	CASSPLEGNTGELFF
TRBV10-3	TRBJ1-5	CAIKPGQDQPQHF
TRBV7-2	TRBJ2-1	CATLAGNEQFF
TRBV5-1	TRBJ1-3	CASSSGTRSSGNTIYF
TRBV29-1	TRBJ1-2	CSVEGTPGDVYGYTF
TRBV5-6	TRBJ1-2	CASGAGTSLYGYTF
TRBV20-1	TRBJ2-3	CSASKAASSSTDTQYF
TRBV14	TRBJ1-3	CASSYHRGGNTIYF
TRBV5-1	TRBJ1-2	CASSLLGDYGYTF
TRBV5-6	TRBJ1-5	CASSLGFSQPQHF
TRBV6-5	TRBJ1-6	CASRTGGDSPLHF
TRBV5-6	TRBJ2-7	CASSPTGRGSSYEQYF
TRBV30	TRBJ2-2	CAWDRGSGELFF
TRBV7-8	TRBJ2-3	CASSLGDSLGAQYF
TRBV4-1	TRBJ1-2	CASSAGGRGYTF
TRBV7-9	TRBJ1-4	CASSPGHGATNEKLFF
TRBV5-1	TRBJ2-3	CASSRAEGVDTQYF
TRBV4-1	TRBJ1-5	CASSHPVSNQPQHF
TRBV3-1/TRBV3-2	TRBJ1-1	CASSQDATAQAFF
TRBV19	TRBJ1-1	CASRGNRVWAEAFF
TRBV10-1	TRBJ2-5	CASSGGKQETQYF
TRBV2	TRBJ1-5	CAVSRDSKYSNQPQHF
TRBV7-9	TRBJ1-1	CASKLSQGSEAFF
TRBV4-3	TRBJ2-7	CASSQDRSYEQYF
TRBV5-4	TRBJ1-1	CASSLEGSDAEAFF
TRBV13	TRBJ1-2	CASSPQGAHGYTF
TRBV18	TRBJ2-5	CASSERPGGSQETQYF
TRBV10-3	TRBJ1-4	CAISDPVPTGTNEKLFF
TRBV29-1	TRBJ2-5	CSGDDRSGFGDWTQYF
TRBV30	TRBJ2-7	CAWSEQDLSSYEQYF
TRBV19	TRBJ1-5	CASNTRGAENNQPQHF
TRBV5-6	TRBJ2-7	CASSSGQGWYEQYF
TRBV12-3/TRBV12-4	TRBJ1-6	CASSTGGNSPLHF
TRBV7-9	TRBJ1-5	CASSLARPEGSNQPQHF
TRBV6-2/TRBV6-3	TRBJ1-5	CASSSPGTGGWNQPQHF
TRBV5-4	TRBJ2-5	CASSLDLGLAGGKETQYF
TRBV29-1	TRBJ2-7	CSVEGQVPYEQYF
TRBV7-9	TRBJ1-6	CASSRDTEGGTLHF
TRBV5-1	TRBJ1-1	CASSLTGQVAAEAFF
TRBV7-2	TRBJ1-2	CASSPGRGGINYGYTF
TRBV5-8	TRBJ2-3	CASSSGGADTQYF
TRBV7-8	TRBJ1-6	CASSLVLSPLHF
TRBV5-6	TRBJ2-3	CASSLLGAEDTQYF